The 20 T cell receptor beta chains below come from one sample, sequenced in a study of blood T cells in healthy people across ages. Using a J-beta primer mix together with a sample-barcoded 5' primer, a second PCR was run for about 7 to 12 cycles. TCRdb analysed the 5' RACE reads with MiXCR anew, one entry per CDR3 protein. This sample carries about 1.8 million distinct CDR3 sequences, about 49% of them seen once, and the ten largest clones take over 2%. The sequencing sample was made of blood. Every receptor here comes from a woman in her 40s in good health.

This clonotype has a count of ten or more. The chain is built from TRBV6-6 and TRBJ2-3; 15 bases are shared with TRBD2. Trimming at V came to 6 bases and at J to 7 bases, leaving 8 bases not matched to a gene. The germline CDR1 and CDR2 sequences are MNHNY and SVGAGI (reference sequence). The CDR3 runs to 16 residues. The CDR3 reads CASSTRTSGGANTQYF. Written as DNA, the CDR3 is TGTGCCAGCAGCACTCGGACTAGCGGGGGGGCAAATACGCAGTATTTT.

This clonotype has only a few counts. The V and J genes are TRBV20-1 and TRBJ1-5; the D gene is possibly TRBD1 (6 bases). The CDR3 is made up of 16 amino acids. V dropped 0 bases and J dropped 3 bases, with 15 bases sitting between them. Looked up from germline, CDR1 is DFQATT and CDR2 is SNEGSKA (reference sequence). The CDR3 nucleotides are TGCAGTGCTAGAGATCCTCCGGGGGGCCTCAATCAGCCCCAGCATTTT. As protein: CSARDPPGGLNQPQHF.

This clonotype was picked up many times. The chain has TRBV15 and TRBJ1-2, with D hard to call. Trimming shortened V by 1 base and J by 4 bases, and 13 bases separated the two germline ends. This CDR3 region has 15 residues. Looked up from germline, CDR1 is LNHNV and CDR2 is YYDKDF (reference sequence). DNA for the CDR3: TGTGCCACCAGCAGAGTTAAGGAGGGTGGCTATGGCTACACCTTC. Its protein is CATSRVKEGGYGYTF.

The V call is TRBV20-1, the J call TRBJ2-1; 8 bases map to TRBD2. The junction had 7 bases not matched to a gene; V was cut back by 3 bases and J by 6 bases. Germline CDR1 reads DFQATT; CDR2 reads SNEGSKA (reference sequence). The CDR3 has 14 residues. The DNA for the CDR3 is TGCAGTGCTAGCGGGGGGACTAGAGGCAATGAGCAGTTCTTC. Translating gives CSASGGTRGNEQFF.

This clonotype was seen only a few times. This chain uses TRBV27 with TRBJ1-5; D is unclear. V lost 10 bases to trimming and J lost 2 bases, with 21 bases between them. The CDR3 spans 16 residues. Germline V gives CDR1 MNHEY, CDR2 SMNVEV (reference sequence). The CDR3 DNA reads as TGTGCCACCATAAAAAAGGCTGGGGAAGGCAATCAGCCCCAGCATTTT. As protein: CATIKKAGEGNQPQHF.

The chain carries TRBV11-2 and TRBJ1-2; 8 nucleotides agree with TRBD1. The CDR3 runs 16 residues. Germline assignment: CDR1 SGHAT and CDR2 FQNNGV. V trimming: 4 bases; J trimming: 7 bases; junction bases outside the gene matches: 14. CDR3 sequence: CASSSNRGGTFGGYTF. In nucleotides, the CDR3 is TGTGCCAGCAGCTCCAACAGGGGGGGGACTTTCGGTGGCTACACCTTC.

V gene TRBV28 combines with J gene TRBJ1-5, with D perhaps TRBD1 (5 bases). Germline CDR1 is MDHEN and CDR2 is SYDVKM. V was clipped by 4 bases and J by 1 base, with 11 bases between them. The CDR3 is made up of 15 amino acids. The CDR3, as DNA: TGTGCCAGCAGTTCCAGGGTATTCAGCAATCAGCCCCAGCATTTT. It encodes CASSSRVFSNQPQHF.

This clonotype was seen only a few times. An end of the junction does not agree with germline; a read error may underlie this. The chain has TRBV28 and TRBJ2-7; 8 positions match TRBD2. CDR1 is MDHEN, CDR2 SYDVKM, per germline. This CDR3 comprises 16 residues. Here the CDR3 reads CASSTSGVAGPYEQYF. For the CDR3, the DNA is TGTGCCAGCAGTACCTCGGGAGTAGCGGGACCATACGAACAGTACTTC.

The chain links TRBV28 to TRBJ1-1; D unresolved. The V gene's germline CDR1 is MDHEN and CDR2 SYDVKM. V was pared by 6 bases and J by 0 bases, with 8 bases between. The CDR3 consists of 13 residues. CDR3 nucleotide sequence: TGTGCCAGCAGCGGGGAAATGAACACTGAAGCTTTCTTT. This translates into CASSGEMNTEAFF.

The gene calls are TRBV4-1 and TRBJ1-5; D is unresolved. Germline values: CDR1 MGHRA, CDR2 YSYEKL. V was trimmed by 1 base and J by 3 bases, leaving 7 bases between them. CDR3 length: 14 residues. CDR3 sequence (DNA): TGCGCCAGCAGCCAAGGGCCAGTCAATCAGCCCCAGCATTTT. This gives the protein CASSQGPVNQPQHF.

This rearrangement joins TRBV11-2 to TRBJ2-5, with TRBD1 matching 11 bases. The assigned J gene may be wrong: the sequence end matches TRBJ2-7 better. This CDR3 has 14 residues. Germline loops: CDR1 SGHAT, CDR2 FQNNGV. The CDR3 nucleotides are TGTGCCAGCAGACGCCGGGACAGGGGGTTCGAGCAGTACTTC. This sequence encodes CASRRRDRGFEQYF.

The rearrangement links TRBV6-6 to TRBJ1-4, with no clear D. Deletions cut 0 bases from V and 6 bases from J, with 8 bases between. The CDR3 has 14 amino acids. Germline V gene data show CDR1 as MNHNY and CDR2 as SVGAGI (reference sequence). The CDR3 region has the DNA TGTGCCAGCAGTTACTCGGGTGTGGATGAAAAACTGTTTTTT. It codes for CASSYSGVDEKLFF.

The genes are TRBV7-2 and TRBJ1-2; weak D call: TRBD1 (6 bases). There are 14 residues in the CDR3. Germline CDR1 and CDR2: SGHTA and FQGNSA. V was shortened by 4 bases and J by 3 bases, with 12 bases between the two germline ends. The CDR3 region is CASSSLQGDYGYTF. In DNA form, the CDR3 reads TGTGCCAGCAGCTCCTTACAGGGTGACTATGGCTACACCTTC.

This sequence joins TRBV7-9 and TRBJ2-1; D is perhaps TRBD1 (5 bases). The CDR3 runs to 12 residues. Germline loops: CDR1 SEHNR, CDR2 FQNEAQ (reference sequence). Trimming took off 7 bases at V and 5 bases at J, with 9 bases between the two ends. Here the CDR3 DNA reads TGTGCCAGCACGAAAGGGGACAATGAGCAGTTCTTC. Residues: CASTKGDNEQFF.

Note on this clonotype: Since a much larger clone is just one base distant, this may be a read error. The chain carries TRBV4-1 and TRBJ2-5; a possible D gene is TRBD2 (5 bases). The CDR3 sequence is 15 residues long. Per germline, CDR1 MGHRA and CDR2 YSYEKL. The CDR3 DNA follows: TGCACCAGCAGCCATGACCCGGGGTCGGAAGAGACCCAGTACTTC. This sequence encodes CTSSHDPGSEETQYF.

The J gene is TRBJ2-1, the V gene TRBV5-6, with D tentatively TRBD1 (6 bases). V was clipped by 4 bases and J by 7 bases, with 24 bases between them. The germline V gene encodes CDR1 SGHDT and CDR2 YYEEEE. CDR3 size: 17 residues. The CDR3 coding sequence is TGTGCCAGCAGCCCACGACCGGAACAGGGCCCGTTTAATGAGCAGTTCTTC. Protein: CASSPRPEQGPFNEQFF.

As to this clonotype: Its ends do not fully match the called genes, so a read error is possible. The V and J genes are TRBV11-1 and TRBJ2-6; 7 nucleotides match TRBD1. CDR1 and CDR2 (germline): SGHAT, FQDESV (reference sequence). The CDR3 contains 20 residues. DNA of the CDR3: TGTGCCAGCAGCTTAGCGGCAGGGACAGAACTGTATTCTGAGGCCAACGTCCTGACTTTC. Residues: CASSLAAGTELYSEANVLTF.

This clonotype showed up just a few times. The chain recombines TRBV20-1 with TRBJ2-4; tentatively, D is TRBD2 (5 bases). Trimming removed 3 bases at V and 9 bases at J, with 12 bases between. CDR3 length: 12 amino acids. The germline gives CDR1 DFQATT, CDR2 SNEGSKA (reference sequence). In DNA form, the CDR3 reads TGCAGTGCTAGTGTCCTGCGGGCCATTCAGTACTTC. Translation: CSASVLRAIQYF.

The chain employs TRBV6-1 and TRBJ2-5, with 11 bases matching TRBD1. The CDR3 has 15 residues. Per the germline V gene, CDR1 is MNHNS and CDR2 is SASEGT. V lost 5 bases, J lost 11 bases, and 13 bases stayed unmatched. CDR3 in amino acids: CASSSLDRGLPEQYF. The CDR3 DNA follows: TGTGCCAGCAGTAGTTTGGACAGGGGGCTACCTGAGCAGTACTTC.

The rearrangement links TRBV7-8 to TRBJ2-5; D possibly matches TRBD1 or TRBD2 (5 bases each). Trimming pared 5 bases from V and 5 bases from J, leaving 15 bases between. Germline CDR1 and CDR2: SGHVS and FQNEAQ. This CDR3 is 14 amino acids long. In nucleotides, the CDR3 is TGTGCCAGCAGCCTCCCCGGGGCATTCGAGACCCAGTACTTC. Encoded protein: CASSLPGAFETQYF.